This TCR beta chain was sequenced in a study of cytomegalovirus exposure and HLA in healthy donors. About the study: Earlier findings included nearly 120 million unique TCR beta sequences obtained from roughly 200 million T cells.

With 60 Vbeta and 13 Jbeta primers, the PCR was carried out. The assay was immunoSEQ multiplex PCR, and TCRdb's table has in-frame clones only and misses some. The sample lists some 170,000 clones, roughly nine tenths occurring once. Regarding this clone: No antigen is known for it.

Although they were nominally healthy when sampled, donors likely had unrecorded immune exposures. Study-level points and caveats: The authors later found HLA-associated TCR beta chains more clonally expanded than equally common others. Across donors, presence/absence analyses took sequencing depth to be roughly uniform.

Trimming took off 2 bases at V and 2 bases at J, with 7 bases between the two ends. The CDR3 totals 13 residues. Germline-derived CDR1 and CDR2 are SGHNT and YYREEE (reference sequence). J is TRBJ1-1 and V is TRBV5-4; the D gene is possibly TRBD1 (5 bases). The specimen was PBMCs. This sequence originates from a woman aged 25 to 45 in good health and CMV-seronegative. The CDR3 reads CASSFDRNTEAFF. CDR3 sequence (DNA): TGTGCCAGCAGCTTCGACAGAAACACTGAAGCTTTCTTT.